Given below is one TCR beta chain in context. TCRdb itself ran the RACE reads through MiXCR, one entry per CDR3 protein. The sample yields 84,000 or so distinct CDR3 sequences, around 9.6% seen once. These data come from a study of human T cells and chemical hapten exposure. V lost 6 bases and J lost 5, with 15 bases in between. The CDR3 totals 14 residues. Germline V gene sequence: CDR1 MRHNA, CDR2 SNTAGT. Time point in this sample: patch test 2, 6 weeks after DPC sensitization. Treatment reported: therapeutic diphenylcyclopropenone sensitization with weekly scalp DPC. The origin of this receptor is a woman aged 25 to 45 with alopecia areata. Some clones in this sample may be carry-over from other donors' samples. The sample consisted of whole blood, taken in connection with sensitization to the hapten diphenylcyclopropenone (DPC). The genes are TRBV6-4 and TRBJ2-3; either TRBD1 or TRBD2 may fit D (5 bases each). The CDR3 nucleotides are TGTGCCAGCAGCGCCGGGACCACGGGAGATACGCAGTATTTT. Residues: CASSAGTTGDTQYF.